The 28 T cell receptor beta chains below all came from one sample that was sequenced in a study of blood T cells in healthy people across ages. Together with a sample-barcoded 5' primer, a J-beta primer mix was included in a second PCR lasting 7 to 11 cycles. TCRdb processed the 5' RACE reads anew with MiXCR; each CDR3 protein has one entry. The table records approximately 770,000 distinct CDR3 sequences, nearly 60% of them present only once. The sequenced material came from blood. All receptors derive from a man aged 25-45 years in good health.

The CDR3 spells CASSLEGQISDTQYF. The CDR3 DNA sequence: TGTGCCAGCAGCTTAGAGGGACAGATATCAGATACGCAGTATTTT. The rearrangement links TRBV7-9 to TRBJ2-3, with TRBD1 identical over 7 bases. The trim removed 1 base at V and 4 bases at J, leaving 5 bases unmatched. The CDR3 is 15 amino acids. The germline V gene encodes CDR1 SEHNR and CDR2 FQNEAQ (reference sequence).

This clonotype was counted a few times. V usage is TRBV6-5 and J usage is TRBJ2-4; no clear D. The V gene's germline CDR1 is MNHEY and CDR2 SVGAGI. With 8 bases removed from V and 2 bases from J, the gap between germline ends came to 10 bases. This CDR3 is built from 13 residues. The CDR3 nucleotides read TGTGCCAGCCCTAGTTCCTCCAAAAACATTCAGTACTTC. Translating it yields CASPSSSKNIQYF.

A remark on this clonotype: One end of the junction is discordant with germline, which a read error may explain. The rearrangement joins TRBV20-1 to TRBJ2-7; D gene uncertain. Looked up from germline, CDR1 is DFQATT and CDR2 is SNEGSKA (reference sequence). This CDR3 is 14 amino acids long. This chain's CDR3 is CSAREGRSRNERYF. The DNA for the CDR3 is TGCAGTGCTAGAGAAGGCAGGTCGCGCAACGAGCGGTACTTC.

This chain connects TRBV5-1 to TRBJ1-2, with D perhaps TRBD1 (5 bases). The V gene's germline CDR1 is SGHRS and CDR2 YFSETQ. CDR3 length: 13 residues. Trimming pared 2 bases from V and 6 bases from J, leaving 11 bases between. DNA for the CDR3: TGCGCCAGCAGCTTATTAGGGGATCATGGCTACACCTTC. Amino acid sequence: CASSLLGDHGYTF.

The sample holds a few counts of this clonotype. This chain connects TRBV7-9 to TRBJ2-5, with 8 bases fitting TRBD2. Trimming removed 5 bases from V and 5 bases from J; junction bases left unmatched: 7. CDR3 size: 14 residues. The germline V gene encodes CDR1 SEHNR and CDR2 FQNEAQ (reference sequence). In DNA form, the CDR3 reads TGTGCCAGCAGCCCCAGCGGGGGTTCTGAGACCCAGTACTTC. This encodes CASSPSGGSETQYF.

V is TRBV3-1 and J is TRBJ2-5; maybe TRBD2 (6 bases). This CDR3 contains 17 residues. The V end lost 2 bases, the J end lost 0 bases, and 16 bases lay between the germline ends. Germline assignment: CDR1 LGHDT and CDR2 YNNKEL (reference sequence). The DNA of the CDR3 is TGTGCCAGCAGCCAACCGCCGGGTAGCGGCAACCAAGAGACCCAGTACTTC. Its protein is CASSQPPGSGNQETQYF.

The chain combines TRBV29-1 with TRBJ1-3; D is undetermined. V gave up 7 bases and J gave up 0 bases, with 10 bases separating them. From germline, CDR1 is SQVTM and CDR2 ANQGSEA. The CDR3 contains 13 residues. CDR3 region: CSADTSSGNTIYF. DNA for the CDR3: TGCAGCGCCGACACTTCCTCTGGAAACACCATATATTTT.

The chain employs TRBV20-1 and TRBJ2-1, with TRBD2 identical over 7 bases. V lost 2 bases and J lost 10; bases outside the gene matches: 11. In germline, CDR1 is DFQATT, CDR2 SNEGSKA (reference sequence). This CDR3 has 14 amino acids. In DNA, the CDR3 is TGCAGTGCTAGAAAGCGGGGATGGTTAGAAGAGCAGTTCTTC. This codes for CSARKRGWLEEQFF.

This clonotype was recorded a few times. The rearrangement joins TRBV12-3 or TRBV12-4 to TRBJ2-5; D is unresolved. V lost 0 bases and J 5 bases, leaving 10 bases between the germline ends. The CDR3 sequence is 14 residues long. The DNA for the CDR3 is TGTGCCAGCAGTTTAGCGCTAGGGTCCGAGACCCAGTACTTC. This gives the protein CASSLALGSETQYF.

This clonotype was seen a handful of times. The chain joins TRBV7-2 to TRBJ2-4; D may be TRBD2 (6 bases). Near its end, the DNA agrees better with TRBJ2-7, so the J call may be wrong. CDR3 length: 18 amino acids. Germline loops: CDR1 SGHTA, CDR2 FQGNSA. CDR3 amino acids: CASSWTPSQRLAIYEQYF. The CDR3 region has the DNA TGTGCCAGCAGCTGGACCCCGAGCCAGCGGCTAGCGATCTACGAGCAGTACTTC.

This chain connects TRBV6-2 or TRBV6-3 to TRBJ2-7; D ambiguous. Trimming took off 11 bases at V and 1 base at J, with 18 bases between the two ends. CDR1 is MNHEY and CDR2 is SVGEGT in the germline V gene. The CDR3 is made up of 14 amino acids. The CDR3 coding sequence is TGTGCCGTTGGGGATGGGGAAAGGTCCTACGAGCAGTACTTC. Translation gives CAVGDGERSYEQYF.

V gene TRBV29-1 combines with J gene TRBJ1-6; no clear D gene. From germline, CDR1 is SQVTM and CDR2 ANQGSEA. V was pared by 6 bases and J by 7 bases, with 13 bases between. This CDR3 contains 13 residues. CDR3 sequence: CSVGSGLNSPLHF. The CDR3 DNA sequence: TGCAGCGTCGGGTCCGGTTTAAATTCACCCCTCCACTTT.

The V gene is TRBV25-1, the J gene TRBJ2-5; a weak D match, TRBD1 (6 bases). The DNA end is a closer match to TRBJ2-7, so the J assignment may be wrong. In germline, CDR1 is MGHDK, CDR2 SYGVNS. The CDR3 consists of 13 residues. CDR3 nucleotides: TGTGCCAGCGGCTCAGGGGAAACCTACGAGCAGTACTTC. It is translated as CASGSGETYEQYF.

V is TRBV20-1 and J is TRBJ2-5; D is ambiguous. The CDR3 spans 15 residues. Looked up from germline, CDR1 is DFQATT and CDR2 is SNEGSKA (reference sequence). V was clipped by 0 bases and J by 1 base, with 12 bases between them. The CDR3 protein is CSARDAFSSQETQYF. DNA for the CDR3: TGCAGTGCTAGAGATGCTTTTAGCTCCCAAGAGACCCAGTACTTC.

The V gene is TRBV7-2, the J gene TRBJ1-5; the D is unclear. The ends were cut back, 5 bases at V and 4 bases at J, with 9 bases in the middle. In germline, CDR1 is SGHTA, CDR2 FQGNSA. The CDR3 loop spans 13 amino acids. In DNA form, the CDR3 reads TGTGCCAGCAGCACTAATGGGAATCAGCCCCAGCATTTT. It is translated as CASSTNGNQPQHF.

This chain joins TRBV7-3 and TRBJ2-3; D is possibly TRBD2 (5 bases). Per germline, CDR1 SGHTA and CDR2 FQGTGA. V was trimmed by 5 bases and J by 4 bases, leaving 13 bases between them. CDR3 size: 14 residues. The CDR3 DNA reads as TGTGCCAGCAGCCCGGGGAGTTCATCAGATACGCAGTATTTT. This sequence encodes CASSPGSSSDTQYF.

The chain employs TRBV5-1 and TRBJ1-2, with D possibly TRBD1 on 5 matching bases. The germline V gene encodes CDR1 SGHRS and CDR2 YFSETQ. The CDR3 runs 15 residues. V lost 5 bases and J lost 4, with 18 bases in between. CDR3 DNA sequence: TGCGCCAGCAGATCCTCCGGGGGAAAGGGCTATGGCTACACCTTC. As protein: CASRSSGGKGYGYTF.

The chain recombines TRBV20-1 with TRBJ2-3; 9 positions agree with TRBD2. V shed 3 bases and J 9 bases; nucleotides not matched to a gene: 10. Per the germline V gene, CDR1 is DFQATT and CDR2 is SNEGSKA (reference sequence). The CDR3 loop spans 14 amino acids. The CDR3 DNA reads as TGCAGTGCTAGCCAGCGGGAGGTTAATAGAACGCAGTATTTT. It is translated as CSASQREVNRTQYF.

The V and J genes are TRBV28 and TRBJ2-7, with 9 nucleotides matching TRBD1. Unmatched junction bases numbered 10, after V lost 6 bases and J lost 4 bases. There are 15 residues in the CDR3. The germline V gene encodes CDR1 MDHEN and CDR2 SYDVKM. This CDR3 is CASRPSPGQGYEQYF. CDR3 DNA sequence: TGTGCCAGCAGGCCCAGTCCGGGACAGGGTTACGAGCAGTACTTC.

The DNA of the CDR3 is TGTGCCAGCAGCTTAGCAGTTGGTGGTCCCGAGCAGTACTTC. Translating it yields CASSLAVGGPEQYF. The chain joins TRBV7-2 to TRBJ2-7; D gene unclear. Trimming shortened V by 0 bases and J by 6 bases, and 12 bases separated the two germline ends. CDR1 and CDR2 (germline): SGHTA, FQGNSA. This CDR3 region has 14 residues.

V gene TRBV29-1 combines with J gene TRBJ1-1, with 7 bases aligning to TRBD1. Germline V gene lookup returns CDR1 SQVTM and CDR2 ANQGSEA. This CDR3 is built from 15 residues. The junction had 10 bases not matched to a gene; V was cut back by 5 bases and J by 1 base. CDR3 bases: TGCAGCGTTCACCTCTGGGACAGCCGGAACACTGAAGCTTTCTTT. It specifies CSVHLWDSRNTEAFF. Full variable domain (remainder filled in from reference TRBV29-1 and TRBJ1-1): SAVISQKPSRDICQRGTSLTIQCQVDSQVTMMFWYRQQPGQSLTLIATANQGSEATYESGFVIDKFPISRPNLTFSTLTVSNMSPEDSSIYLCSVHLWDSRNTEAFFGQGTRLTVV.

This clonotype has a handful of counts. The chain recombines TRBV29-1 with TRBJ2-3; 9 bases map to TRBD1. There are 15 residues in the CDR3. The germline V gene has CDR1 SQVTM and CDR2 ANQGSEA. V shed 1 base, J shed 6 bases, and the junction held 8 bases outside the gene matches. The CDR3 here is CSVEGGDRAFDTQYF. For the CDR3, the DNA is TGCAGCGTTGAAGGAGGGGACAGGGCCTTCGATACGCAGTATTTT.

The rearrangement links TRBV20-1 to TRBJ2-7; the D call may be TRBD1 or TRBD2 (6 bases each). Germline V gives CDR1 DFQATT, CDR2 SNEGSKA (reference sequence). CDR3 length: 15 residues. The ends were cut back, 0 bases at V and 2 bases at J, with 14 bases in the middle. In DNA form, the CDR3 reads TGCAGTGCTAGAGACCCCGGGGGCGGGACCTACGAGCAGTACTTC. Its protein is CSARDPGGGTYEQYF.

There are many counts of this clonotype. This chain joins TRBV29-1 and TRBJ2-7; TRBD1 or TRBD2 may be the D gene (6 bases each). This CDR3 comprises 12 residues. Germline CDR1 and CDR2: SQVTM and ANQGSEA. The ends were cut back, 6 bases at V and 4 bases at J, with 13 bases in the middle. CDR3 in DNA: TGCAGCGTGAGGGGGGTGGGGTACGAGCAGTACTTC. Protein sequence: CSVRGVGYEQYF.

This rearrangement joins TRBV9 to TRBJ2-3; D not certain. The CDR3 has 15 residues. V lost 5 bases and J 3 bases, leaving 16 bases between the germline ends. Germline loops: CDR1 SGDLS, CDR2 YYNGEE. The CDR3 nucleotides read TGTGCCAGCAGAGAACCAACGATGGGGACAGATACGCAGTATTTT. It yields the protein CASREPTMGTDTQYF.

This chain uses TRBV20-1 with TRBJ2-3, with 10 bases lining up with TRBD2. CDR1 is DFQATT, CDR2 SNEGSKA, per germline (reference sequence). This CDR3 region has 16 residues. The V gene end was trimmed by 6 bases and the J gene end by 1 base; junction bases not matched to a gene: 10. In DNA, the CDR3 is TGCAGTGCCGATCGGACTAGCGGCCCTCGCACAGATACGCAGTATTTT. Residues: CSADRTSGPRTDTQYF.

This clonotype was detected a few times. J is TRBJ2-7 and V is TRBV7-6; D is possibly TRBD2 (6 bases). The CDR3 covers 16 residues. V was clipped by 1 base and J by 0 bases, with 13 bases between them. CDR1 and CDR2 from the germline V gene are SGHVS and FNYEAQ. The CDR3, as DNA: TGTGCCAGCAGCTTAGGAGGGAGGACGGTCTCCTACGAGCAGTACTTC. It specifies CASSLGGRTVSYEQYF. The full variable domain, completed using reference TRBV7-6 and TRBJ2-7, is GAGVSQSPRYKVTKRGQDVALRCDPISGHVSLYWYRQALGQGPEFLTYFNYEAQQDKSGLPNDRFSAERPEGSISTLTIQRTEQRDSAMYRCASSLGGRTVSYEQYFGPGTRLTVT.

This clonotype was seen a few times. This rearrangement joins TRBV10-3 to TRBJ1-1; D is perhaps TRBD1 (5 bases). Germline values: CDR1 ENHRY, CDR2 SYGVKD. The CDR3 consists of 13 residues. Trimming stripped 3 bases from V and 5 bases from J, with 10 bases between. This CDR3 reads CAISEVGETEAFF. CDR3 coding DNA: TGTGCCATCAGTGAAGTAGGGGAGACTGAAGCTTTCTTT.